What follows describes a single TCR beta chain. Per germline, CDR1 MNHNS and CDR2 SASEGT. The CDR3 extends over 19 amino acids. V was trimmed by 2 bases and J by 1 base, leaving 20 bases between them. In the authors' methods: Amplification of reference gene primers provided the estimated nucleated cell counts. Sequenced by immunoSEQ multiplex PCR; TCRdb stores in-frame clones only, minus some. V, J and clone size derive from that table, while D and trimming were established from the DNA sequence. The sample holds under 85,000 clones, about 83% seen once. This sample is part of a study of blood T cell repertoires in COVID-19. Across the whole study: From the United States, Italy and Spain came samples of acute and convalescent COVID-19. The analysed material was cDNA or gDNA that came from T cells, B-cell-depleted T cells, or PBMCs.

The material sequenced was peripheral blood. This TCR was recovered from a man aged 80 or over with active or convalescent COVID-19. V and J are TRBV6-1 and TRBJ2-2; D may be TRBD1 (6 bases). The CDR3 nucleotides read TGTGCCAGCAGTGAACACCTTAGTGTGGGCAGGGGGAACACCGGGGAGCTGTTTTTT. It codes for CASSEHLSVGRGNTGELFF.